A single sample is the source of the 2 T cell receptor beta chains below, sequenced in a study of blood T cells in healthy people across ages. The second PCR ran roughly 7 to 12 cycles with a sample-barcoded 5' primer and J-beta primers. TCRdb recomputed calls from the 5' RACE reads with MiXCR, one row per CDR3 protein. In the table there are fewer than 900,000 distinct CDR3 sequences, 30% to 45% of which are singletons. Sequenced material: blood. These receptors all stem from a man between 18 and 35 years old in good health.

The V and J genes are TRBV12-3 or TRBV12-4 and TRBJ1-2; no clear D. Trimming left V 6 bases short and J 8 bases short, with 19 bases between. CDR3 size: 14 residues. The CDR3 spells CASSRADAPGGYTF. The CDR3 bases are TGTGCCAGCAGCCGGGCCGACGCCCCAGGAGGCTACACCTTC.

V is TRBV10-3 and J is TRBJ1-1; weak D call: TRBD1 (5 bases). CDR1 is ENHRY, CDR2 SYGVKD, per germline. V dropped 9 bases and J dropped 1 base, with 12 bases sitting between them. There are 13 residues in the CDR3. The CDR3 protein is CAIMTEQNTEAFF. Written as DNA, the CDR3 is TGTGCCATTATGACAGAACAGAACACTGAAGCTTTCTTT.